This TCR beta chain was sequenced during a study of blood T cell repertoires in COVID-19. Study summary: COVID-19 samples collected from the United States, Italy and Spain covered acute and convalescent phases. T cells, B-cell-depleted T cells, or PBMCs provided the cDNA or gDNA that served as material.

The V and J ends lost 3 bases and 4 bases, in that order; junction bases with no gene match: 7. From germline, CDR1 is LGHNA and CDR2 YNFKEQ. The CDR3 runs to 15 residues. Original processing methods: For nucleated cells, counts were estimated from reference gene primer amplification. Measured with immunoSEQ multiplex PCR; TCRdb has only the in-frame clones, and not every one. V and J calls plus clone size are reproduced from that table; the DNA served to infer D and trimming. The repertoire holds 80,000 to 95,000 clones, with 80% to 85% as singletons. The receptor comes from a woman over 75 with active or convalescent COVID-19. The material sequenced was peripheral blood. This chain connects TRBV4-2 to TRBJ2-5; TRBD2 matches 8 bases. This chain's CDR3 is CASSQPQRETETQYF. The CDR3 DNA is TGTGCCAGCAGCCAGCCCCAGCGGGAGACAGAGACCCAGTACTTC.